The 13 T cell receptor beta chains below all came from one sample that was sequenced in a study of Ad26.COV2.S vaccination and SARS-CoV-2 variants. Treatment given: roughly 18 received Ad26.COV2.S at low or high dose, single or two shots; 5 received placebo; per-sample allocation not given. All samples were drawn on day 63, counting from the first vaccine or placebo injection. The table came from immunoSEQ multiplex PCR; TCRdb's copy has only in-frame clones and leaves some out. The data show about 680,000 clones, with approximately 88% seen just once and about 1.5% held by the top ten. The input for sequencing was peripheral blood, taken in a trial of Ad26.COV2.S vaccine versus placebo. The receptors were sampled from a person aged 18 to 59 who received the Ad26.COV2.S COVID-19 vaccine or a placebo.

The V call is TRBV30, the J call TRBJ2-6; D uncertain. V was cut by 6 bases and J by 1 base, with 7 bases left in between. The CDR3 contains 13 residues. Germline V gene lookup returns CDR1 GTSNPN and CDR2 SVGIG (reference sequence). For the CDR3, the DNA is TGTGCCTGCGACGGATCTGGGGCCAACGTCCTGACTTTC. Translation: CACDGSGANVLTF.

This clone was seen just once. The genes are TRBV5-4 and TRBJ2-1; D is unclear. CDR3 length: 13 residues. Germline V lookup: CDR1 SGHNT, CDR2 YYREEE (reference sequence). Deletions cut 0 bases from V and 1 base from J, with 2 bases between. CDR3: CASSLESYNEQFF. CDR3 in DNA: TGTGCCAGCAGCTTGGAATCCTACAATGAGCAGTTCTTC. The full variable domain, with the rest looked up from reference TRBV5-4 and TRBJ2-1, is ETGVTQSPTHLIKTRGQQVTLRCSSQSGHNTVSWYQQALGQGPQFIFQYYREEENGRGNFPPRFSGLQFPNYSSELNVNALELDDSALYLCASSLESYNEQFFGPGTRLTVL.

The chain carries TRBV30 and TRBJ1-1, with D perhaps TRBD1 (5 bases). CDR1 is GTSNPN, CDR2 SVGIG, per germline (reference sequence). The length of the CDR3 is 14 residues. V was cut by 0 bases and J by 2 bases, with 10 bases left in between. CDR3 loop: CAWSVHRYNTEAFF. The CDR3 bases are TGTGCCTGGAGTGTGCACAGGTATAACACTGAAGCTTTCTTT.

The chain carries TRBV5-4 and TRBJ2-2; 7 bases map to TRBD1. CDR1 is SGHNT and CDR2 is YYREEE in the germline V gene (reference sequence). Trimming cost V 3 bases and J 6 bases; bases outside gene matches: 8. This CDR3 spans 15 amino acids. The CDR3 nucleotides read TGTGCCAGCAGCTCGGGGACAGCAAGGGCCGGGGAGCTGTTTTTT. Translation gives CASSSGTARAGELFF.

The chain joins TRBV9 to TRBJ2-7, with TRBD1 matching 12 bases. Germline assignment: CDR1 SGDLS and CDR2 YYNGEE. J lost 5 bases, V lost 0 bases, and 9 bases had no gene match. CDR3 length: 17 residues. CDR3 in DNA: TGTGCCAGCAGCGTAGGTGAATGGGGGACAGGGGGCCACGAGCAGTACTTC. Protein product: CASSVGEWGTGGHEQYF.

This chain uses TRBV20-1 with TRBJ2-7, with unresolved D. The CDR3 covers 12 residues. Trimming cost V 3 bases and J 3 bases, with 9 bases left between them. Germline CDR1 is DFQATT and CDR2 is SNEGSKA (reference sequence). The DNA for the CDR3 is TGCAGTGCTAGTCCCAGCGTCTACGAGCAGTACTTC. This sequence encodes CSASPSVYEQYF.

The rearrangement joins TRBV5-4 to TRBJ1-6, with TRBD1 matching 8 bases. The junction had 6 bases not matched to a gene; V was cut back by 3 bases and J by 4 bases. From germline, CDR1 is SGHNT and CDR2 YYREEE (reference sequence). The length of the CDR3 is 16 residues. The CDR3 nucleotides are TGTGCCAGCAGCTCCCTAGGGACAGGTTATAATTCACCCCTCCACTTT. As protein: CASSSLGTGYNSPLHF.

The CDR3 reads CASSYSPYGHQETQYF. The DNA of the CDR3 is TGTGCCAGCAGTTACTCACCGTACGGACACCAAGAGACCCAGTACTTC. J is TRBJ2-5 and V is TRBV6-5; D not certain. Trimming left V 0 bases short and J 0 bases short, with 11 bases between. There are 16 residues in the CDR3. Germline lookup yields CDR1 MNHEY and CDR2 SVGAGI.

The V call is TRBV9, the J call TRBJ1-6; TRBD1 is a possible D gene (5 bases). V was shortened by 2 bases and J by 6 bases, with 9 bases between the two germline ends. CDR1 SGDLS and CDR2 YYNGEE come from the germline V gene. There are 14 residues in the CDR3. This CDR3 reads CASSVSRANSPLHF. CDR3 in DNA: TGTGCCAGCAGCGTGAGCAGGGCTAATTCACCCCTCCACTTT. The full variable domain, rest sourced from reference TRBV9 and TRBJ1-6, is DSGVTQTPKHLITATGQRVTLRCSPRSGDLSVYWYQQSLDQGLQFLIQYYNGEERAKGNILERFSAQQFPDLHSELNLSSLELGDSALYFCASSVSRANSPLHFGNGTRLTVT.

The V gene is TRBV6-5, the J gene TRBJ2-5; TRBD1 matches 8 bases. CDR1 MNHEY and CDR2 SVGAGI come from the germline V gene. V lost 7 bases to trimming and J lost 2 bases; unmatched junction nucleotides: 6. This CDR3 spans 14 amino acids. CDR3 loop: CASILGQGQETQYF. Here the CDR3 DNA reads TGTGCCAGCATTCTCGGACAGGGACAAGAGACCCAGTACTTC.

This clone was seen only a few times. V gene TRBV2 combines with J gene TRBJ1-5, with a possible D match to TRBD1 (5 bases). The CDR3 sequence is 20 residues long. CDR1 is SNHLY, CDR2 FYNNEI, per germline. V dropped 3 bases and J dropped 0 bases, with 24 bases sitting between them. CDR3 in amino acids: CASSDSRTSVGGYSNQPQHF. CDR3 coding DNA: TGTGCCAGCAGTGATAGTAGGACTTCGGTCGGGGGATATAGCAATCAGCCCCAGCATTTT.

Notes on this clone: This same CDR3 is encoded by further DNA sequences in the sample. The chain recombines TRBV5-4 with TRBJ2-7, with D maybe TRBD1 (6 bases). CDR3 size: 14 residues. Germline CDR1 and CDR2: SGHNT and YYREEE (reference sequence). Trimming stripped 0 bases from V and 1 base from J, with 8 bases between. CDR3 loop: CASSLAGASYEQYF. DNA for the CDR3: TGTGCCAGCAGCTTGGCAGGGGCATCCTACGAGCAGTACTTC.

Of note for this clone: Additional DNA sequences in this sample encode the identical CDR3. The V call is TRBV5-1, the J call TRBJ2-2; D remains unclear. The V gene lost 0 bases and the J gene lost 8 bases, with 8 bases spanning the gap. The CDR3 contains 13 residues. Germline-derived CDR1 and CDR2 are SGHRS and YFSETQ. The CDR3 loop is CASSLATEGELFF. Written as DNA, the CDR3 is TGCGCCAGCAGCTTGGCCACCGAAGGGGAGCTGTTTTTT.